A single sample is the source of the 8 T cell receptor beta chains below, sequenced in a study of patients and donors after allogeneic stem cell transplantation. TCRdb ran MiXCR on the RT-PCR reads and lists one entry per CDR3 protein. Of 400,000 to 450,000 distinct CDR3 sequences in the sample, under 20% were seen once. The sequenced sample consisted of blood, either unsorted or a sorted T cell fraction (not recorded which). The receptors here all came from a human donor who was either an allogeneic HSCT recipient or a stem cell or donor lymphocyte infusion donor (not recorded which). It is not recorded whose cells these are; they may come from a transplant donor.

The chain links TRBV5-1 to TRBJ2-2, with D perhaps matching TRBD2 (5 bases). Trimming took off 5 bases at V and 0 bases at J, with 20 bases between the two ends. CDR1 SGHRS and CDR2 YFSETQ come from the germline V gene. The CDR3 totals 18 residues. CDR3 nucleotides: TGCGCCAGCAGATACTGGCCTCGGGGTTTACCGAACACCGGGGAGCTGTTTTTT. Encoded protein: CASRYWPRGLPNTGELFF. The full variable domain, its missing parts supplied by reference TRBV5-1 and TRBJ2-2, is KAGVTQTPRYLIKTRGQQVTLSCSPISGHRSVSWYQQTPGQGLQFLFEYFSETQRNKGNFPGRFSGRQFSNSRSEMNVSTLELGDSALYLCASRYWPRGLPNTGELFFGEGSRLTVL.

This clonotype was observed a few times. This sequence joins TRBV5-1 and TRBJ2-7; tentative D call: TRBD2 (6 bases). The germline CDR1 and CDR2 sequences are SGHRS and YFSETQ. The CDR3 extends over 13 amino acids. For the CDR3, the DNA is TGCACCCATAGGGCGGGGAGCTCCTACGAGCAGTACTTC. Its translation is CTHRAGSSYEQYF.

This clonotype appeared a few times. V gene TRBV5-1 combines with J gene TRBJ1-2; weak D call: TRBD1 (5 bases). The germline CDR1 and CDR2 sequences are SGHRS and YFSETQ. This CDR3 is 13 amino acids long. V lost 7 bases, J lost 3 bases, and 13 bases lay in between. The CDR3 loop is CASGAGRDYGYTF. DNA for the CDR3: TGCGCCAGCGGTGCGGGCAGGGACTATGGCTACACCTTC.

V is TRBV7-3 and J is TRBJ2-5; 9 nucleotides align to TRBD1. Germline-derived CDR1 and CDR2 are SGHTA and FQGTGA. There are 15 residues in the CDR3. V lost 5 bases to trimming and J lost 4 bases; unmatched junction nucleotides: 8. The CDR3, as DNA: TGTGCCAGCAGCGAACAGGGGGCTTTGGGAGAGACCCAGTACTTC. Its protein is CASSEQGALGETQYF.

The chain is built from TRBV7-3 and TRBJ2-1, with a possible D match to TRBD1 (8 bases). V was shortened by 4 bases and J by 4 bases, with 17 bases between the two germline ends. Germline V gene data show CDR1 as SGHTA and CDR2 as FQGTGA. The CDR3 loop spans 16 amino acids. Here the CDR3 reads CASSSTGGGKYNEQFF. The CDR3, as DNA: TGTGCCAGCAGCTCCACAGGGGGGGGGAAGTACAATGAGCAGTTCTTC.

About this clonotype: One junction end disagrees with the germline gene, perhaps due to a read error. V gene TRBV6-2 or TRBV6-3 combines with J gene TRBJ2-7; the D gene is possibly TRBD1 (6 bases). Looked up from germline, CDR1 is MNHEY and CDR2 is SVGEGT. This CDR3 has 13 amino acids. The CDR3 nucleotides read TGTGCCAGCAGTTCACAGGGAGACTACGAGCGGTACTTC. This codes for CASSSQGDYERYF.

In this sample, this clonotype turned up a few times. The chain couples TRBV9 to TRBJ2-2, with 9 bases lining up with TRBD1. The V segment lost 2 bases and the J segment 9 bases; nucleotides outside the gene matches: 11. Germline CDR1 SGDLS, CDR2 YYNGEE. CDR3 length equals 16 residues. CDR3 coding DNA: TGTGCCAGCAGCGTTTCGGGACAGGGAAGATCGTGGGAGCTGTTTTTT. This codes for CASSVSGQGRSWELFF.

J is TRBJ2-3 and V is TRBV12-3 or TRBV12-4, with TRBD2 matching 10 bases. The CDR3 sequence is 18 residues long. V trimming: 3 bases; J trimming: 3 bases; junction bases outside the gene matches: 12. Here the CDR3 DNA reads TGTGCCAGCAGTTTCGGCCTAGCGGGGGATCCTGGGACAGATACGCAGTATTTT. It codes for CASSFGLAGDPGTDTQYF.